This record looks at one TCR beta chain sequence and its context. These data originate in a study of shared clonotypes between healthy human individuals. V shed 1 base, J shed 4 bases, and the junction held 5 bases outside the gene matches. Germline CDR1 reads GTSNPN; CDR2 reads SVGIG (reference sequence). There are 15 residues in the CDR3. The assay was carried out at the deep level. Assay: immunoSEQ multiplex PCR; the TCRdb copy retains only in-frame clones and omits some. The data show nearly 1,000,000 clones, about three quarters seen once. This TCR derives from a man younger than 35 in good health. The rearrangement uses TRBV30 and TRBJ2-2, with 8 bases matching TRBD2. The sample was memory CD4+ T cells sorted from blood. Sample subset: CD45RA-negative fraction. The CDR3 loop is CAWSASGRVTGELFF. The CDR3, as DNA: TGTGCCTGGAGTGCTAGCGGGCGTGTCACCGGGGAGCTGTTTTTT. Full variable domain (remainder filled in from reference TRBV30 and TRBJ2-2): SQTIHQWPATLVQPVGSPLSLECTVEGTSNPNLYWYRQAAGRGLQLLFYSVGIGQISSEVPQNLSASRPQDRQFILSSKKLLLSDSGFYLCAWSASGRVTGELFFGEGSRLTVL.